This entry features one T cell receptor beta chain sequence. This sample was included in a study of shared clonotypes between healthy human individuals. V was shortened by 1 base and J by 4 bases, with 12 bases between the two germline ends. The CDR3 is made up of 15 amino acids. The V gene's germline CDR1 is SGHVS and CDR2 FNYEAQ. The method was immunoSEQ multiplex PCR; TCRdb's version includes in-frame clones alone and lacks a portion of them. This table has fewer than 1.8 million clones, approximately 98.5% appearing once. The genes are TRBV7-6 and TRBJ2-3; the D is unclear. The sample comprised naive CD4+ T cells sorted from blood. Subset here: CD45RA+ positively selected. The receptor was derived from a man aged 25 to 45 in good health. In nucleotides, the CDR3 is TGTGCCAGCAGCTTAGAGACCGGGCTTCCAGATACGCAGTATTTT. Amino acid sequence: CASSLETGLPDTQYF.